The 28 T cell receptor beta chains below were found in one sample sequenced in a study of Graves' ophthalmopathy and Graves' hyperthyroidism. RNA transcripts were the template, and TCR beta CDR3 regions were amplified from them. HTBI primers served in a first-round RT-PCR, which a second-round multiplex PCR followed. One entry per CDR3 protein results from TCRdb running MiXCR on the multiplex PCR reads. The data contain about 620,000 distinct CDR3 sequences, about 20% of them singletons. Sequences were obtained from peripheral blood. The origin of the receptors is a woman aged 18-35 years with stable Graves' hyperthyroidism. Some clones in this sample may be carry-over from other donors' samples.

This clonotype was observed at least ten times. Sequence at one end of the junction differs from germline and may be a read error. The V call is TRBV7-9, the J call TRBJ1-3; possible D gene TRBD1, 5 bases. Germline-derived CDR1 and CDR2 are SEHNR and FQNEAQ (reference sequence). The CDR3 totals 12 residues. The CDR3: CASSLSQGTNPF. CDR3 DNA sequence: TGTGCCAGCAGCTTAAGTCAGGGCACTAATCCTTTT.

This clonotype was observed a few times. The chain has TRBV5-4 and TRBJ2-2; 9 bases agree with TRBD1. Trimming removed 2 bases from V and 9 bases from J; junction bases left unmatched: 5. Germline V gene sequence: CDR1 SGHNT, CDR2 YYREEE (reference sequence). The CDR3 consists of 14 residues. CDR3 protein: CASSFGQGLRELFF. Written as DNA, the CDR3 is TGTGCCAGCAGCTTCGGACAGGGGTTACGGGAGCTGTTTTTT.

The gene calls are TRBV11-2 and TRBJ2-7; weak D call: TRBD1 (5 bases). Between the trimmed V and J ends, which lost 5 bases and 5 bases, there was a span of 22 bases. The CDR3 is 16 amino acids. Germline V gives CDR1 SGHAT, CDR2 FQNNGV. The DNA for the CDR3 is TGTGCCAGCAGCGCCCGGGTGGTTCAGGGTTCTCACGAGCAGTACTTC. Its translation is CASSARVVQGSHEQYF.

This clonotype has a handful of counts. The J gene is TRBJ1-1, the V gene TRBV19, with D possibly being TRBD1 (5 bases). CDR3 length: 13 residues. The germline V and J ends were trimmed by 7 bases and 2 bases, with 11 bases remaining between them. The germline V gene encodes CDR1 LNHDA and CDR2 SQIVND (reference sequence). CDR3 sequence reads: CASNEGPNTEAFF. CDR3 nucleotide sequence: TGTGCCAGTAATGAGGGGCCTAACACTGAAGCTTTCTTT.

This clonotype has only a few counts. The chain is built from TRBV12-3 or TRBV12-4 and TRBJ1-1; the D gene is possibly TRBD1 (5 bases). The length of the CDR3 is 14 residues. V lost 5 bases to trimming and J lost 1 base, with 11 bases between them. Here the CDR3 reads CASSDGTGNTEAFF. The CDR3 bases are TGTGCCAGCAGTGATGGGACGGGGAACACTGAAGCTTTCTTT.

The table lists this clonotype with many counts. The rearrangement joins TRBV11-2 to TRBJ2-7; D assignment may be TRBD1 or TRBD2 (5 bases each). CDR1 and CDR2 from the germline V gene are SGHAT and FQNNGV. The V end was cut by 3 bases, the J end by 0 bases, with 12 bases between. This CDR3 region has 15 residues. DNA of the CDR3: TGTGCCAGCAGCTTTAGTTCAGGGAGCTCCTACGAGCAGTACTTC. Its translation: CASSFSSGSSYEQYF.

This clonotype has a count of ten or more. The V and J genes are TRBV14 and TRBJ1-2, with 7 bases that match TRBD1. In germline, CDR1 is SGHDN, CDR2 FVKESK. Trimming at V came to 3 bases and at J to 2 bases, leaving 9 bases not matched to a gene. The CDR3 totals 16 residues. The CDR3 DNA is TGTGCCAGCAGCCAGCGGACAGGCCCCCGGAACTATGGCTACACCTTC. Protein sequence: CASSQRTGPRNYGYTF.

This clonotype occurred many times. V is TRBV2 and J is TRBJ2-4, with D unclear. The V and J ends lost 6 bases and 0 bases respectively, with 15 bases between them. Germline CDR1 SNHLY, CDR2 FYNNEI. CDR3 length: 16 amino acids. CDR3 DNA: TGTGCCAGCAGCCTCGGATTGAAACAAGCCAAAAACATTCAGTACTTC. This codes for CASSLGLKQAKNIQYF.

This clonotype was recorded at least ten times. The chain joins TRBV11-2 to TRBJ2-2; D is unclear. CDR1 is SGHAT and CDR2 is FQNNGV in the germline V gene. Trimming pared 2 bases from V and 5 bases from J, leaving 6 bases between. This CDR3 comprises 13 residues. DNA for the CDR3: TGTGCCAGCAGCTTACCCTGGACCGGGGAGCTGTTTTTT. Protein: CASSLPWTGELFF.

This clonotype was counted a few times. The chain joins TRBV28 to TRBJ2-5; D is possibly TRBD1 (5 bases). The V gene's germline CDR1 is MDHEN and CDR2 SYDVKM. Trimming took 5 bases from V and 5 from J, leaving 9 bases between them. The CDR3 covers 12 residues. The CDR3 region is CASSGAVETQYF. CDR3 bases: TGTGCCAGCAGTGGGGCGGTCGAGACCCAGTACTTC. Drawing the rest from reference TRBV28 and TRBJ2-5, the complete variable domain is DVKVTQSSRYLVKRTGEKVFLECVQDMDHENMFWYRQDPGLGLRLIYFSYDVKMKEKGDIPEGYSVSREKKERFSLILESASTNQTSMYLCASSGAVETQYFGPGTRLLVL.

This rearrangement joins TRBV5-4 to TRBJ2-5; possible D gene TRBD2, 6 bases. CDR3 size: 14 residues. The V gene lost 3 bases and the J gene lost 5 bases, with 14 bases spanning the gap. Germline loops: CDR1 SGHNT, CDR2 YYREEE (reference sequence). The CDR3 coding sequence is TGTGCCAGCAGCTCAAAGGAGGCGGGGGAGACCCAGTACTTC. It encodes CASSSKEAGETQYF.

This clonotype was seen more than once but under ten times. This may come from a read error, since a much larger clone is one base off. This rearrangement joins TRBV19 to TRBJ1-2, with no clear D. The length of the CDR3 is 15 residues. Germline CDR1 is LNHDA and CDR2 is SQIVND (reference sequence). Trimming pared 3 bases from V and 6 bases from J, leaving 17 bases between. The DNA of the CDR3 is TGTGCCAGTAGTATTACTGGGTATTCGGTCAATGGCTACACCTTC. Translated, it gives CASSITGYSVNGYTF.

The chain employs TRBV6-1 and TRBJ1-1, with D unclear. V was cut by 7 bases and J by 0 bases, with 15 bases left in between. The CDR3 contains 15 residues. CDR1 and CDR2 from the germline V gene are MNHNS and SASEGT. The CDR3 nucleotides are TGTGCCAGCAATATCCCGGGATCCATGAACACTGAAGCTTTCTTT. This sequence encodes CASNIPGSMNTEAFF.

This clonotype was observed many times. The rearrangement links TRBV19 to TRBJ1-6; 11 positions match TRBD1. This CDR3 region has 15 residues. The junction had 8 bases not matched to a gene; V was cut back by 5 bases and J by 11 bases. Germline V gene lookup returns CDR1 LNHDA and CDR2 SQIVND (reference sequence). CDR3 region: CASSVGTGGSTPLHF. Here the CDR3 DNA reads TGTGCCAGTAGTGTCGGGACAGGGGGTTCGACACCCCTCCACTTT.

This clonotype was detected only a few times. The V gene is TRBV20-1, the J gene TRBJ2-5; 11 bases align to TRBD2. Germline CDR1 is DFQATT and CDR2 is SNEGSKA (reference sequence). With 1 base clipped from V and 3 bases from J, the junction kept 4 bases outside the gene matches. CDR3 length: 15 residues. The CDR3 DNA reads TGCAGTGCTAGAGTTTCGGGACTAGCGGAAGAGACCCAGTACTTC. Its translation: CSARVSGLAEETQYF.

The chain combines TRBV27 with TRBJ2-5, with a possible D match to TRBD1 (6 bases). CDR3 length: 14 amino acids. Trimming pared 3 bases from V and 0 bases from J, leaving 8 bases between. Germline V gene lookup returns CDR1 MNHEY and CDR2 SMNVEV (reference sequence). The DNA for the CDR3 is TGTGCCAGCAGTTTCAGGGGTAACCAAGAGACCCAGTACTTC. It translates to CASSFRGNQETQYF.

This clonotype was recorded many times. This chain joins TRBV28 and TRBJ2-3; D gene ambiguous. The CDR3 is 13 residues long. From germline, CDR1 is MDHEN and CDR2 SYDVKM. The V and J ends lost 5 bases and 6 bases respectively, with 12 bases between them. The CDR3 protein is CASSMPGPDTQYF. The CDR3 region has the DNA TGTGCCAGCAGTATGCCAGGCCCGGATACGCAGTATTTT.

This clonotype was observed a few times. The chain carries TRBV4-2 and TRBJ1-2, with 7 bases fitting TRBD1. V lost 1 base and J lost 2; bases outside the gene matches: 4. From germline, CDR1 is LGHNA and CDR2 YNFKEQ. The length of the CDR3 is 15 residues. The CDR3 sequence: CASSQAGQLNYGYTF. The CDR3 nucleotides read TGTGCCAGCAGCCAAGCGGGACAGCTGAACTATGGCTACACCTTC.

This clonotype showed up many times. J is TRBJ2-7 and V is TRBV6-1, with TRBD1 matching 7 bases. Germline V gives CDR1 MNHNS, CDR2 SASEGT. This CDR3 has 15 amino acids. V trimming: 5 bases; J trimming: 2 bases; junction bases outside the gene matches: 9. The CDR3 is CASSIGKGQTYEQYF. In nucleotides, the CDR3 is TGTGCCAGCAGTATTGGGAAGGGACAGACCTACGAGCAGTACTTC.

The chain couples TRBV2 to TRBJ1-5; D might be TRBD1 (5 bases). Trimming removed 8 bases from V and 7 bases from J, with 21 bases in between. Germline V lookup: CDR1 SNHLY, CDR2 FYNNEI. The CDR3 covers 15 residues. The CDR3, as DNA: TGTGCCAGCGGAGGTTGGGGGTTCTTGGGCCAGCCCCAGCATTTT. Residues: CASGGWGFLGQPQHF.

This clonotype has a count of ten or more. This chain joins TRBV12-3 or TRBV12-4 and TRBJ2-1, with D possibly being TRBD2 (6 bases). The ends were cut back, 3 bases at V and 7 bases at J, with 16 bases in the middle. The CDR3 runs to 15 residues. CDR3 in DNA: TGTGCCAGCAGTTTTACCGGGCAACGGGGGAATGAGCAGTTCTTC. Protein product: CASSFTGQRGNEQFF.

The gene calls are TRBV28 and TRBJ1-2; a possible D gene is TRBD1 (5 bases). Germline lookup yields CDR1 MDHEN and CDR2 SYDVKM. The CDR3 is made up of 15 amino acids. Trimming took 2 bases from V and 1 from J, leaving 11 bases between them. The CDR3 DNA reads TGTGCCAGCAGTTTAGGTGGGGGACTTAACTATGGCTACACCTTC. It translates to CASSLGGGLNYGYTF.

This clonotype showed up many times. The rearrangement links TRBV12-3 or TRBV12-4 to TRBJ1-1; 8 bases fit TRBD1. Losses at the gene ends were 4 bases for V and 7 bases for J; bases not matched to a gene: 5. This CDR3 comprises 13 residues. This chain's CDR3 is CASSSTGGSEAFF. The CDR3, as DNA: TGTGCCAGCAGTTCCACAGGGGGGAGTGAAGCTTTCTTT.

This clonotype has ten or more counts. J is TRBJ2-7 and V is TRBV4-1, with D possibly being TRBD1 (6 bases). The CDR3 length is 14 residues. With 1 base removed from V and 4 bases from J, the gap between germline ends came to 11 bases. Germline CDR1 reads MGHRA; CDR2 reads YSYEKL. The CDR3 nucleotides are TGCGCCAGCAGCCAAGCACAGAGGGGGTACGAGCAGTACTTC. Translating gives CASSQAQRGYEQYF.

Comment on this clonotype: A read error may be the cause here, since a much bigger clone is one base away. V and J are TRBV7-9 and TRBJ1-1, with D perhaps matching TRBD1 (5 bases). Germline loops: CDR1 SEHNR, CDR2 FQNEAQ (reference sequence). The CDR3 totals 13 residues. The CDR3 nucleotides read TGTGCCAGCAGCTTAGCGGGGCAGACTGAAGCTGTCTTT. Translating it yields CASSLAGQTEAVF.

This chain connects TRBV29-1 to TRBJ2-5; 7 bases line up with TRBD1. The CDR3 totals 12 residues. In germline, CDR1 is SQVTM, CDR2 ANQGSEA. V dropped 7 bases and J dropped 5; count of bases not matched to a gene: 7. The DNA for the CDR3 is TGCAGCGCTACGACAGGGTGGGAGACCCAGTACTTC. It specifies CSATTGWETQYF.

This rearrangement joins TRBV12-3 or TRBV12-4 to TRBJ2-7, with D perhaps assigned TRBD1 or TRBD2 (5 bases each). The V and J ends lost 5 bases and 0 bases respectively, with 14 bases between them. The length of the CDR3 is 15 residues. Here the CDR3 DNA reads TGTGCCAGCAGTCCGCCCGGGGACGGCTCCTACGAGCAGTACTTC. This codes for CASSPPGDGSYEQYF.

This clonotype was picked up a small number of times. The chain uses TRBV20-1 and TRBJ2-3; 9 nucleotides line up with TRBD2. The CDR3 sequence is 15 residues long. Germline V gene data show CDR1 as DFQATT and CDR2 as SNEGSKA (reference sequence). Trimming removed 5 bases from V and 1 base from J; junction bases left unmatched: 7. The CDR3 sequence is CSAAIAGAGTDTQYF. The CDR3 DNA reads TGCAGTGCTGCTATAGCGGGGGCGGGCACAGATACGCAGTATTTT.